This note documents a single T cell receptor beta chain sequence. This sample is part of a study of cytomegalovirus exposure and HLA in healthy donors. Sequenced by immunoSEQ multiplex PCR; TCRdb stores in-frame clones only, minus some. The sample lists about 56,000 clones, 93% occurring once. The V gene's germline CDR1 is LNHDA and CDR2 SQIVND (reference sequence). The V segment lost 5 bases and the J segment 5 bases; nucleotides outside the gene matches: 9. CDR3 size: 15 residues. The V call is TRBV19, the J call TRBJ2-5, with TRBD1 matching 9 bases. This TCR derives from a woman between 18 and 30 years old in good health and CMV-seropositive. Sequences were obtained from PBMCs. The CDR3 protein is CASSSDRGARETQYF. The DNA of the CDR3 is TGTGCCAGTAGTTCGGACAGGGGCGCTAGGGAGACCCAGTACTTC. The entire variable domain, with the rest obtained from reference TRBV19 and TRBJ2-5, is as follows: DGGITQSPKYLFRKEGQNVTLSCEQNLNHDAMYWYRQDPGQGLRLIYYSQIVNDFQKGDIAEGYSVSREKKESFPLTVTSAQKNPTAFYLCASSSDRGARETQYFGPGTRLLVL.